This T cell receptor beta chain emerged from a study of CXCR3-negative and CXCR3-positive naive CD8 T cells. Findings and limits, study-wide: Comparison of naive cells showed more hydrophobic TRB CDR3s in CXCR3-positive than in CXCR3-negative naive cells. Diversity proved comparably high across both naive subsets and much lower in memory CD8+ cells.

5' RACE with UMI labels generated the TRB cDNA libraries. Reprocessing the 5' RACE reads, TCRdb reports a single entry for every CDR3 protein and omits DNA. The sample includes approximately 100,000 distinct CDR3 sequences. The CDR3 totals 15 residues. CDR1 is MNHEY, CDR2 SVGAGI, per germline. Concerning this clonotype itself: Its target is not known.

The rearrangement links TRBV6-5 to TRBJ2-3. Input material: naive CXCR3+ CD8+ T cells from blood. Specified subset: CD45RO-CCR7+CD27+CD95- naive CD8+ T cells expressing CXCR3 (TNR3+). This sequence originates from a human donor in good health. Some clones in this sample may be carry-over from other donors' samples. This chain's CDR3 is CASSYDGESTDTQYF.